Listed below are T cell receptor beta chains from one sample, sequenced in a study of T cells in Graves' hyperthyroidism and ophthalmopathy. TCRdb ran MiXCR on the multiplex PCR reads and lists one entry per CDR3 protein. The sample has around 450,000 distinct CDR3 sequences; 15% to 18% are singletons. Sequencing used blood. These receptors originate from a woman aged 18-29 years with Graves' hyperthyroidism. The CDR3 runs from the conserved cysteine through the conserved F or W. The D gene is left open where the match is weak. Size tells how often a clone was seen (once, few, many) or the class of an expanded clone, and some rows leave it out.

J gene: TRBJ1-2; D gene: TRBD1; V gene: TRBV5-5; clone size: many; CDR3 protein: CASSLNDRVGGYTF; CDR3 DNA: TGTGCCAGCAGCTTGAATGACAGGGTTGGCGGCTACACCTTC
J gene: TRBJ2-3; D gene: NA; V gene: TRBV18; clone size: NA; CDR3 protein: CASSLRGQVGGSTDTQYF; CDR3 DNA: TGTGCCAGCTCATTACGAGGACAGGTCGGCGGGAGTACAGATACGCAGTATTTT
J gene: TRBJ1-1; D gene: NA; V gene: TRBV4-3; clone size: many; CDR3 protein: CASSQDARGMNTEAFF; CDR3 DNA: TGCGCCAGCAGCCAAGATGCGAGGGGAATGAACACTGAAGCTTTCTTT
J gene: TRBJ2-3; D gene: NA; V gene: TRBV4-1; clone size: NA; CDR3 protein: CASSQEGTSTDTQYF; CDR3 DNA: TGCGCCAGCAGCCAAGAGGGGACTAGCACAGATACGCAGTATTTT
J gene: TRBJ2-2; D gene: NA; V gene: TRBV3-1; clone size: many; CDR3 protein: CASSPGPSGGELFF; CDR3 DNA: TGTGCCAGCAGCCCCGGACCCTCGGGCGGGGAGCTGTTTTTT
J gene: TRBJ1-2; D gene: NA; V gene: TRBV4-1; clone size: NA; CDR3 protein: CASSRDNAYGYTF; CDR3 DNA: TGCGCCAGCAGCCGGGATAACGCCTATGGCTACACCTTC
J gene: TRBJ2-1; D gene: NA; V gene: TRBV20-1; clone size: many; CDR3 protein: CSARETPTTHNEQFF; CDR3 DNA: TGCAGTGCTAGGGAGACTCCAACCACCCACAATGAGCAGTTCTTC
J gene: TRBJ2-3; D gene: TRBD2; V gene: TRBV20-1; clone size: NA; CDR3 protein: CSASILAGSRTDTQYF; CDR3 DNA: TGCAGTGCTAGCATTCTAGCGGGGAGCCGCACAGATACGCAGTATTTT
J gene: TRBJ2-1; D gene: TRBD2; V gene: TRBV20-1; clone size: many; CDR3 protein: CSASGGIYNEQFF; CDR3 DNA: TGCAGTGCTAGCGGGGGGATATACAATGAGCAGTTCTTC
J gene: TRBJ2-2; D gene: TRBD1; V gene: TRBV27; clone size: few; CDR3 protein: CASTPGQGTGELFF; CDR3 DNA: TGTGCCAGCACCCCCGGACAGGGGACCGGGGAGCTGTTTTTT
J gene: TRBJ2-5; D gene: NA; V gene: TRBV11-2; clone size: many; CDR3 protein: CASSLDSETQYF; CDR3 DNA: TGTGCCAGCAGCTTAGATTCGGAGACCCAGTACTTC
J gene: TRBJ1-6; D gene: NA; V gene: TRBV10-3; clone size: few; CDR3 protein: CAISESGGGHNSPLHF; CDR3 DNA: TGTGCCATCAGTGAGTCAGGTGGGGGCCATAATTCACCCCTCCACTTT
J gene: TRBJ1-6; D gene: NA; V gene: TRBV6-6; clone size: few; CDR3 protein: CASSYSGGWRPLHF; CDR3 DNA: TGTGCCAGCAGTTACTCAGGAGGGTGGAGACCCCTCCACTTT
J gene: TRBJ2-5; D gene: TRBD1; V gene: TRBV25-1; clone size: few; CDR3 protein: CASSASGTGNLETQYF; CDR3 DNA: TGTGCCAGCAGTGCCTCCGGGACAGGGAATTTGGAGACCCAGTACTTC
J gene: TRBJ1-2; D gene: TRBD1; V gene: TRBV28; clone size: many; CDR3 protein: CASKTQGIDGYTF; CDR3 DNA: TGTGCCAGCAAGACACAGGGGATCGATGGCTACACCTTC
J gene: TRBJ2-2; D gene: TRBD1; V gene: TRBV20-1; clone size: few; CDR3 protein: CSAPGTGGRTGELFF; CDR3 DNA: TGCAGTGCTCCCGGGACAGGGGGCCGGACCGGGGAGCTGTTTTTT
J gene: TRBJ1-1; D gene: NA; V gene: TRBV14; clone size: NA; CDR3 protein: CASSPRAGAGTEAFF; CDR3 DNA: TGTGCCAGCAGCCCCCGGGCGGGGGCGGGCACTGAAGCTTTCTTT
J gene: TRBJ2-3; D gene: NA; V gene: TRBV6-9; clone size: many; CDR3 protein: CASSYSSTDTQYF; CDR3 DNA: TGTGCCAGCAGTTATTCTAGCACAGATACGCAGTATTTT
J gene: TRBJ2-3; D gene: TRBD1; V gene: TRBV4-1; clone size: NA; CDR3 protein: CASSQVSTGDTDTQYF; CDR3 DNA: TGCGCCAGCAGCCAAGTTTCGACAGGGGACACAGATACGCAGTATTTT